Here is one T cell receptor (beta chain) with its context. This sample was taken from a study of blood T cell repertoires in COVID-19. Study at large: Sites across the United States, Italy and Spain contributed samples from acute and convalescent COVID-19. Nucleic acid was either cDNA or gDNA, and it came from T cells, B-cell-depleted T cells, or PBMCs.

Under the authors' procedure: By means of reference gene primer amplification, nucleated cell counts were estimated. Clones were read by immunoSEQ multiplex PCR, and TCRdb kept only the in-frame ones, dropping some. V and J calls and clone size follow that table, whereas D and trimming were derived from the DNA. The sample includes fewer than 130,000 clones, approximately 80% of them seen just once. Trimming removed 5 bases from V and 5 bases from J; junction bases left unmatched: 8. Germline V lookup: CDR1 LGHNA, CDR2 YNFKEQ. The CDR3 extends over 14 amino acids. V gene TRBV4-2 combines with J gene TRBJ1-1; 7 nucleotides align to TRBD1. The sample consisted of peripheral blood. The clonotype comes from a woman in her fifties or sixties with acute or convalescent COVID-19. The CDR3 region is CASSSNRGSTEAFF. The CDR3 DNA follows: TGTGCCAGCAGCTCGAACAGGGGTTCGACTGAAGCTTTCTTT.